One and the same sample provided the 5 T cell receptor beta chains below, sequenced in a study of blood T cell repertoires in COVID-19. Produced via immunoSEQ multiplex PCR; TCRdb's table is partial and in-frame only. The sample has 30,000 to 35,000 clones; 88% are singletons. The specimen sequenced was peripheral blood. These receptors all stem from a man aged 55 to 70 with active COVID-19.

This chain connects TRBV5-1 to TRBJ2-7; D is uncertain. Germline lookup yields CDR1 SGHRS and CDR2 YFSETQ. The V and J ends lost 1 base and 0 bases respectively, with 11 bases between them. This CDR3 comprises 15 residues. Here the CDR3 DNA reads TGCGCCAGCAGCTTGAATGGTCTGAGCTCCTACGAGCAGTACTTC. Residues: CASSLNGLSSYEQYF. Supplemented by reference TRBV5-1 and TRBJ2-7, the full variable domain reads KAGVTQTPRYLIKTRGQQVTLSCSPISGHRSVSWYQQTPGQGLQFLFEYFSETQRNKGNFPGRFSGRQFSNSRSEMNVSTLELGDSALYLCASSLNGLSSYEQYFGPGTRLTVT.

This clone was seen just once. The chain uses TRBV19 and TRBJ2-5; 10 nucleotides align to TRBD1. The CDR3 loop spans 16 amino acids. Losses at the gene ends were 5 bases for V and 4 bases for J; bases not matched to a gene: 10. The germline CDR1 and CDR2 sequences are LNHDA and SQIVND (reference sequence). In DNA form, the CDR3 reads TGTGCCAGTAGTGCCCCTCGGACAGGGGGGATAGAGACCCAGTACTTC. Translation: CASSAPRTGGIETQYF.

The sample holds one count of this clone. The J gene is TRBJ2-3, the V gene TRBV7-3; 8 nucleotides match TRBD2. The V gene end was trimmed by 3 bases and the J gene end by 6 bases; junction bases not matched to a gene: 2. The CDR3 runs to 13 residues. The germline V gene has CDR1 SGHTA and CDR2 FQGTGA. The CDR3: CASSFRLADTQYF. The CDR3 DNA is TGTGCCAGCAGCTTCCGACTAGCGGATACGCAGTATTTT.

The chain carries TRBV7-2 and TRBJ2-7; TRBD2 aligns across 8 bases. J gave up 1 base and V 2 bases, and 7 bases lay outside the gene matches. CDR1 SGHTA and CDR2 FQGNSA come from the germline V gene. This CDR3 spans 16 amino acids. CDR3 loop: CASSLWGRGESYEQYF. The CDR3 DNA reads as TGTGCCAGCAGCTTATGGGGGCGGGGGGAATCCTACGAGCAGTACTTC.

The rearrangement links TRBV2 to TRBJ2-1; 10 nucleotides match TRBD2. From germline, CDR1 is SNHLY and CDR2 FYNNEI. J lost 5 bases, V lost 2 bases, and 12 bases had no gene match. The CDR3 is made up of 18 amino acids. The CDR3 DNA reads TGTGCCAGCAGTGAAAACCCTAGCCTAGCGGGGGCTAACAATGAGCAGTTCTTC. Amino acid sequence: CASSENPSLAGANNEQFF.